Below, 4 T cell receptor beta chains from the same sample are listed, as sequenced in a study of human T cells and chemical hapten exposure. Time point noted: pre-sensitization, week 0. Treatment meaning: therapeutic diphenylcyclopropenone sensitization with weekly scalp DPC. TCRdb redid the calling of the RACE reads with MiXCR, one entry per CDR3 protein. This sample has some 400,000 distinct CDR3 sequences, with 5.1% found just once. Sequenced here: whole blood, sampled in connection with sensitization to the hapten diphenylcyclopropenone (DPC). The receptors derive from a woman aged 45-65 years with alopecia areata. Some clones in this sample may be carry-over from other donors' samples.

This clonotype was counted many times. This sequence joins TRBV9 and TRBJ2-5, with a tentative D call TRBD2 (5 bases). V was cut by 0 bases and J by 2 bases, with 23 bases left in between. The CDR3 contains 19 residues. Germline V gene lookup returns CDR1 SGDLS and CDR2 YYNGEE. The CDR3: CASSVGLNPIGVSQETQYF. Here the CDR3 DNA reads TGTGCCAGCAGCGTAGGTCTAAACCCTATCGGGGTTTCTCAAGAGACCCAGTACTTC.

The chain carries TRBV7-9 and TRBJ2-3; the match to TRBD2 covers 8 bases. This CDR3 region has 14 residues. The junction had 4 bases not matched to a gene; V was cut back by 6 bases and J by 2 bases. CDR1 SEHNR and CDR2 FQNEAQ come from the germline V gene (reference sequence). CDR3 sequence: CASRTSANTDTQYF. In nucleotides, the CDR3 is TGTGCCAGCAGGACTAGCGCGAACACAGATACGCAGTATTTT.

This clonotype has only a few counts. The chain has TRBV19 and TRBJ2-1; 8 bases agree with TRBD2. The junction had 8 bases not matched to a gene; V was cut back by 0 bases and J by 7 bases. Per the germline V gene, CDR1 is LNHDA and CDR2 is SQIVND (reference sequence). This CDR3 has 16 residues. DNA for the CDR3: TGTGCCAGTAGTATAGAAAGCAGCGGGAGATGGAATGAGCAGTTCTTC. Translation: CASSIESSGRWNEQFF.

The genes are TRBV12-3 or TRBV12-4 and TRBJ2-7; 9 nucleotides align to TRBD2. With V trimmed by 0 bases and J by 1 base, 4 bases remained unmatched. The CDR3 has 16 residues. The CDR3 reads CASSLAPSGGSYEQYF. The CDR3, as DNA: TGTGCCAGCAGTTTAGCTCCCAGCGGGGGGTCCTACGAGCAGTACTTC.